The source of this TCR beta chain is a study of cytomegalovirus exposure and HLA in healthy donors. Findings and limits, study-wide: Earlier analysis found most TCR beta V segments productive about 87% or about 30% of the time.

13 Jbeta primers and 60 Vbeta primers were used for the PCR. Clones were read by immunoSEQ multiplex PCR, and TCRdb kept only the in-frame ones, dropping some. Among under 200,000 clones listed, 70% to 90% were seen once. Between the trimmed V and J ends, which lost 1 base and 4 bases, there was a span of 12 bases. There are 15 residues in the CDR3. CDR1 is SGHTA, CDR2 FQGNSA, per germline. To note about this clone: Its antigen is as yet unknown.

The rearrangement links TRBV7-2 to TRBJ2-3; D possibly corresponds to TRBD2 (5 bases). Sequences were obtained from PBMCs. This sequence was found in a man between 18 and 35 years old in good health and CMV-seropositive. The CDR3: CASSLGGPGADTQYF. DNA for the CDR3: TGTGCCAGCAGCTTAGGAGGGCCTGGCGCAGATACGCAGTATTTT.